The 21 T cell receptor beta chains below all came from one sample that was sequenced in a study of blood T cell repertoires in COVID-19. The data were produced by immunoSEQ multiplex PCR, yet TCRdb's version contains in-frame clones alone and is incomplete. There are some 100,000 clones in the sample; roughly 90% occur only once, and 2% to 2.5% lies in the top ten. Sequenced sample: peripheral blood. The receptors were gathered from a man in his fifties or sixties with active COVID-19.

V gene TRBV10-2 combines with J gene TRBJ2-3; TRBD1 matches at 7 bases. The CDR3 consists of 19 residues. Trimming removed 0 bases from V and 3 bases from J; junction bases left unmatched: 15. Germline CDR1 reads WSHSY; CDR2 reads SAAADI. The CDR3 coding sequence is TGCGCCAGCAGTGAGTCGAGATTATGGACAGGAGGTAGGACAGATACGCAGTATTTT. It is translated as CASSESRLWTGGRTDTQYF.

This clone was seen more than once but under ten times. The CDR3 DNA sequence: TGCAGTGCTAGTCACCGAGGAGTGTACCAAGAGACCCAGTACTTC. Amino acids: CSASHRGVYQETQYF. The chain recombines TRBV20-1 with TRBJ2-5; D remains ambiguous. Deletions cut 3 bases from V and 0 bases from J, with 14 bases between. CDR3 length: 15 residues. Per germline, CDR1 DFQATT and CDR2 SNEGSKA (reference sequence).

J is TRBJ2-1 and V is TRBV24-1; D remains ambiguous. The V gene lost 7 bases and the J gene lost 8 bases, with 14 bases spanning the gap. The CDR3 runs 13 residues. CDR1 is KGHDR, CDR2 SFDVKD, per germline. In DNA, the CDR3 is TGTGCCACCAGCGCCCTCGAGTTCGATGAGCAGTTCTTC. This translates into CATSALEFDEQFF.

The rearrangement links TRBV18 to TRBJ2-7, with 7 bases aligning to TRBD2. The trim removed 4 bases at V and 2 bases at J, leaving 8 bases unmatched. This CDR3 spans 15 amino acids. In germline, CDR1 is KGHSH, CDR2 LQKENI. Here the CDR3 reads CASSQGRVSTYEQYV. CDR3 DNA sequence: TGTGCCAGCTCACAAGGGAGGGTCAGCACCTACGAGCAGTACGTC.

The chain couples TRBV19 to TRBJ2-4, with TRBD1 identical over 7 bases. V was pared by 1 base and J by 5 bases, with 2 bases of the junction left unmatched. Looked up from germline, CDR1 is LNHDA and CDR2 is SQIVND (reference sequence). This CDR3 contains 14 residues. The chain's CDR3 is CASSIGQGQNIQYF. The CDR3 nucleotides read TGTGCCAGTAGTATAGGACAGGGCCAAAACATTCAGTACTTC. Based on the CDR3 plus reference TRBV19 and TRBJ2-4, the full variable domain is DGGITQSPKYLFRKEGQNVTLSCEQNLNHDAMYWYRQDPGQGLRLIYYSQIVNDFQKGDIAEGYSVSREKKESFPLTVTSAQKNPTAFYLCASSIGQGQNIQYFGAGTRLSVL.

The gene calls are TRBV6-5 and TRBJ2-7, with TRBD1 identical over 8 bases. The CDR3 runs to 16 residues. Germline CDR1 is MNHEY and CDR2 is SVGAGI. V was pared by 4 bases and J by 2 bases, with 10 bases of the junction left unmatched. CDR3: CASSFVGQGATYEQYF. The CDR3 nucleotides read TGTGCCAGCAGTTTCGTCGGGCAGGGGGCGACCTACGAGCAGTACTTC.

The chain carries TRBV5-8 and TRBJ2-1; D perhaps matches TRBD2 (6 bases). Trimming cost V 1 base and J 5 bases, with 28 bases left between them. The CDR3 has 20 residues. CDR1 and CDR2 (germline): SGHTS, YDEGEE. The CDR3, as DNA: TGTGCCAGCAGCTTGTGGCGCGGGGTCGGTCCGGGGACGGGCGACAATGAGCAGTTCTTC. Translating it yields CASSLWRGVGPGTGDNEQFF.

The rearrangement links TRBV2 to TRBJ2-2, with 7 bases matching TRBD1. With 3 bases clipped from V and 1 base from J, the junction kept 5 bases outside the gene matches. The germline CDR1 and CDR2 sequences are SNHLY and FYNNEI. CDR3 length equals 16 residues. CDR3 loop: CASSDWTGENTGELFF. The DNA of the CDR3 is TGTGCCAGCAGTGACTGGACAGGAGAGAACACCGGGGAGCTGTTTTTT.

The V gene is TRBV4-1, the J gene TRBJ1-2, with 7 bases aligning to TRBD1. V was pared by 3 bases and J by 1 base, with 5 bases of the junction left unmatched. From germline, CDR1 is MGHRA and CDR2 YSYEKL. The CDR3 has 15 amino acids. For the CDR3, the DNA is TGCGCCAGCAGCCAGAATACAGGGGTTAACTATGGCTACACCTTC. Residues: CASSQNTGVNYGYTF.

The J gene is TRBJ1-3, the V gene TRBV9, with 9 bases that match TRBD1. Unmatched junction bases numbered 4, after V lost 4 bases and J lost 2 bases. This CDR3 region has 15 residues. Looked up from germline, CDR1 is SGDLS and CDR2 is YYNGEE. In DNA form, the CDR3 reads TGTGCCAGCAGCCAGGACAGGGGTACTGGAAACACCATATATTTT. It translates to CASSQDRGTGNTIYF.

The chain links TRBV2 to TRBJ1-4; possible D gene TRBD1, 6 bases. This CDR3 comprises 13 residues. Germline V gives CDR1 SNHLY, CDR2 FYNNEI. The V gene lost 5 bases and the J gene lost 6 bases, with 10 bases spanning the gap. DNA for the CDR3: TGTGCCAGCAGTCGACAGGAGTATGAAAAACTGTTTTTT. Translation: CASSRQEYEKLFF. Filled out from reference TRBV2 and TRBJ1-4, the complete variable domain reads EPEVTQTPSHQVTQMGQEVILRCVPISNHLYFYWYRQILGQKVEFLVSFYNNEISEKSEIFDDQFSVERPDGSNFTLKIRSTKLEDSAMYFCASSRQEYEKLFFGSGTQLSVL.

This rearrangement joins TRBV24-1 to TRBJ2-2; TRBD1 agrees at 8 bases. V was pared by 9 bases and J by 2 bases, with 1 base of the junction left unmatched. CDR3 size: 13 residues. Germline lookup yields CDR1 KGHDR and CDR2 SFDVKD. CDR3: CATGQGNTGELFF. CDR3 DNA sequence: TGTGCCACCGGACAGGGAAACACCGGGGAGCTGTTTTTT.

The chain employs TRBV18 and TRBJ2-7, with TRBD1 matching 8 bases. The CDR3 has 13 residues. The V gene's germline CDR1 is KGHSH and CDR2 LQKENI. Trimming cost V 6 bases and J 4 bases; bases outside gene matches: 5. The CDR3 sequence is CASSQGQAYEQYV. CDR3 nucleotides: TGTGCCAGCTCTCAGGGACAGGCTTACGAGCAGTACGTC.

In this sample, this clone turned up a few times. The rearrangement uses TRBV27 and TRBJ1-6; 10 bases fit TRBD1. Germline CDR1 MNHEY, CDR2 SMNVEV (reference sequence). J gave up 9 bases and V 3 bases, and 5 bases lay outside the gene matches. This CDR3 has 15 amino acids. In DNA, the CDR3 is TGTGCCAGCAGTTTTACCGGGACAGGGGCTTCACCCCTCCACTTT. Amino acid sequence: CASSFTGTGASPLHF.

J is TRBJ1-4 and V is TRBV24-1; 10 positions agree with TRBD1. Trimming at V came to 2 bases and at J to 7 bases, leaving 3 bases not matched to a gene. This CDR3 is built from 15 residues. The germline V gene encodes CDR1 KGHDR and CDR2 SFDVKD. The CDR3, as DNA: TGTGCCACCAGTGATTCTGGGACAGGGGCTGAAAAACTGTTTTTT. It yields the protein CATSDSGTGAEKLFF.

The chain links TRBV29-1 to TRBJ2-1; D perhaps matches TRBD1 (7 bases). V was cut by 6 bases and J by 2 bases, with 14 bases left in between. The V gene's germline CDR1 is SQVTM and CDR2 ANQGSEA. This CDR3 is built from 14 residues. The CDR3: CSVTPGGTYNEQFF. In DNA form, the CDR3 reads TGCAGCGTCACACCAGGGGGGACCTACAATGAGCAGTTCTTC.

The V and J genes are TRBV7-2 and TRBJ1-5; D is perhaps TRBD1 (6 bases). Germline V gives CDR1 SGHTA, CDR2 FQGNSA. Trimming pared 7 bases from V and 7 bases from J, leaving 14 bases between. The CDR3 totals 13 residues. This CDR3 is CASTPGDPQPQHF. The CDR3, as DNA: TGTGCCAGCACCCCAGGGGATCCCCAGCCCCAGCATTTT.

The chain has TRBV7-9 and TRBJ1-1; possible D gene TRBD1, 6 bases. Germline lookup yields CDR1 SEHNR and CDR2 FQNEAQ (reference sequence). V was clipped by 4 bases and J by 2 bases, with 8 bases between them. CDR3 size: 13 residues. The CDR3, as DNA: TGTGCCAGCAGCTCGGACAGAAACACTGAAGCTTTCTTT. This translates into CASSSDRNTEAFF.

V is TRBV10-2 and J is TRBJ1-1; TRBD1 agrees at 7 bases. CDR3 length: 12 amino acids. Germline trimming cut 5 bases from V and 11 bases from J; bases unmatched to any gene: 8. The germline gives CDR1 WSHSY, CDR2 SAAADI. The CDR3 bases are TGCGCCAGCAGTCGACAGGGTAGAGGCGCTTTCTTT. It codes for CASSRQGRGAFF.

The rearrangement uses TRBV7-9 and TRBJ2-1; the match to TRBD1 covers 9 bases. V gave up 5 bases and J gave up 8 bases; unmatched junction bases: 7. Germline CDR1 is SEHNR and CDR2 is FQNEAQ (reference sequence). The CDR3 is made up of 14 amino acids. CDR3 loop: CASSEQGASDEQFF. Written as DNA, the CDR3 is TGTGCCAGCAGCGAACAGGGGGCCAGCGATGAGCAGTTCTTC.

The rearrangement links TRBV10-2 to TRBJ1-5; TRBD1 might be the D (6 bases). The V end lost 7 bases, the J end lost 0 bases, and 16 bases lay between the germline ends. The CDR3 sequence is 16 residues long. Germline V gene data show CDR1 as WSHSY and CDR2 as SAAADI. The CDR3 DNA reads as TGCGCCAGCACCCCAACAGGGTATACTAGCAATCAGCCCCAGCATTTT. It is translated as CASTPTGYTSNQPQHF.